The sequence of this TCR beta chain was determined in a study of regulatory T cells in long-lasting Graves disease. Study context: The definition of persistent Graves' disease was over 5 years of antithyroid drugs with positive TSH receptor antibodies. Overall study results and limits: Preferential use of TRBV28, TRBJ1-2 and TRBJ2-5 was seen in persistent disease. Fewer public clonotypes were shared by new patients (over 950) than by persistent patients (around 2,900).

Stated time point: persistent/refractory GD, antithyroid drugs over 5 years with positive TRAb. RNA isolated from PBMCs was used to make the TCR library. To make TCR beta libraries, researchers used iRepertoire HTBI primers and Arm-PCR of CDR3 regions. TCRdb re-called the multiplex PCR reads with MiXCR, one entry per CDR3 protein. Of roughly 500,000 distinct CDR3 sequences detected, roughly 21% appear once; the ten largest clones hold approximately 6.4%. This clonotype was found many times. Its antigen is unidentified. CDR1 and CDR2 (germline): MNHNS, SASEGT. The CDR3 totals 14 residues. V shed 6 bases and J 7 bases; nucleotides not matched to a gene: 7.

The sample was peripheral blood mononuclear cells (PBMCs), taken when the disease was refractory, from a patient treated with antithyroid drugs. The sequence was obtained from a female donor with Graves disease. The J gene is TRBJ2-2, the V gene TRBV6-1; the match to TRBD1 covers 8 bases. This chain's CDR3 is CASSILQGDGELFF. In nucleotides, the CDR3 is TGTGCCAGCAGCATCTTACAGGGGGACGGGGAGCTGTTTTTT.